This T cell receptor beta chain emerged from a study of cytomegalovirus exposure and HLA in healthy donors. As regards this clone: Its antigen is not known.

The study's findings and limits: Published work reported that the classifier diagnosed cytomegalovirus status with high specificity and sensitivity. HLA restriction was apparent for most CMV-associated TCR beta chains in a later analysis.

The PCR contained 60 Vbeta and 13 Jbeta primers. The table came from immunoSEQ multiplex PCR; TCRdb's copy has only in-frame clones and leaves some out. The table records 95,000 to 100,000 clones, around four fifths of them present only once. This sequence was found in a man between 35 and 55 years old in good health and CMV-seronegative. The sample was PBMCs.

Written as DNA, the CDR3 is TGTGCCAGCAGCGAGGGGGCGCATAGCAATCAGCCCCAGCATTTT. Residues: CASSEGAHSNQPQHF. The chain joins TRBV6-1 to TRBJ1-5; 7 nucleotides match TRBD1. CDR1 and CDR2 (germline): MNHNS, SASEGT. The CDR3 is 15 amino acids. The ends lost 6 bases at V and 0 bases at J; junction bases unmatched: 5.